This TCR beta chain came from a study of blood T cell repertoires in COVID-19. Sequenced by immunoSEQ multiplex PCR; TCRdb stores in-frame clones only, minus some. The sample has 250,000 to 350,000 clones; about nine tenths are singletons. This CDR3 region has 15 residues. J gave up 5 bases and V 6 bases, and 10 bases lay outside the gene matches. Germline V gene lookup returns CDR1 MNHEY and CDR2 SMNVEV (reference sequence). The rearrangement links TRBV27 to TRBJ2-1, with TRBD2 matching 7 bases. This TCR came from a man younger than 35 with active or convalescent COVID-19. Source material: peripheral blood. CDR3 residues: CASRLMGGSDNEQFF. CDR3 coding DNA: TGTGCCAGCAGGTTAATGGGCGGGAGCGACAATGAGCAGTTCTTC.